These 18 T cell receptor beta chains were all obtained from the same sample, sequenced in a study of tumor and adjacent non-tumor tissue in lung cancer. TCRbeta libraries were built with three rounds of nested PCR, modified from ARM-PCR. TCRdb analysed the multiplex PCR reads with MiXCR anew, one entry per CDR3 protein. Seen here are about 79,000 distinct CDR3 sequences, 55% to 75% observed once, and the top ten hold about a tenth. RNA was extracted from bulk tissue without any cell sorting. Sequences were obtained from lung tumor tissue. These receptor sequences come from a woman in her 40s with non-small cell lung cancer.

As to this clonotype: An end of the junction differs from the germline gene, which may be a read error. The chain is built from TRBV6-1 and TRBJ2-1, with 14 bases fitting TRBD2. This CDR3 is built from 19 residues. CDR1 and CDR2 from the germline V gene are MNHNS and SASEGT. As DNA, the CDR3 is TGTGCCAACAGTAAATGGACTAGCGGGAGGTTGGGCTCCTACAACGAGCAGTTCTTC. Protein: CANSKWTSGRLGSYNEQFF.

The rearrangement links TRBV6-6 to TRBJ2-2, with D perhaps being TRBD1 or TRBD2 (6 bases each). CDR1 and CDR2 (germline): MNHNY, SVGAGI (reference sequence). This CDR3 has 15 residues. V lost 1 base to trimming and J lost 6 bases, with 12 bases between them. This CDR3 is CASSYYGGVAGELFF. CDR3 coding DNA: TGTGCCAGCAGTTACTACGGGGGCGTAGCCGGGGAGCTGTTTTTT.

Worth noting for this clonotype: The germline gene is not matched at one end of the junction; a read error may be the cause. The chain joins TRBV18 to TRBJ2-7; D possibly corresponds to TRBD2 (6 bases). From germline, CDR1 is KGHSH and CDR2 LQKENI. This CDR3 comprises 16 residues. The CDR3 protein is CANSPRGGGVTYEQYF. The CDR3, as DNA: TGTGCCAACTCACCACGCGGCGGAGGGGTCACATACGAGCAGTACTTC.

A remark on this clonotype: One end of the junction is discordant with germline, which a read error may explain. The chain combines TRBV4-2 with TRBJ2-7; 11 bases are shared with TRBD1. This CDR3 contains 15 residues. CDR1 LGHNA and CDR2 YNFKEQ come from the germline V gene. The CDR3 sequence: CVSSRAWDRGAEQYF. CDR3 coding DNA: TGTGTCAGCAGCCGAGCGTGGGACAGGGGGGCCGAGCAGTACTTC.

The chain has TRBV6-1 and TRBJ1-2; D gene ambiguous. CDR1 MNHNS and CDR2 SASEGT come from the germline V gene. V was shortened by 7 bases and J by 1 base, with 13 bases between the two germline ends. This CDR3 has 14 amino acids. CDR3 sequence (DNA): TGTGCCAGCAATGGGCTGGGTCTTAACTATGGCTACACCTTC. This sequence encodes CASNGLGLNYGYTF.

This clonotype showed up just a few times. A much larger clone differs by one base, so this may be a read error. The genes are TRBV28 and TRBJ2-3; TRBD1 matches at 7 bases. The germline V gene encodes CDR1 MDHEN and CDR2 SYDVKM. The CDR3 extends over 14 amino acids. The CDR3 is CAGSPTGQPDTQYF. The CDR3 bases are TGTGCCGGCAGTCCGACAGGGCAGCCAGATACGCAGTATTTT.

This clonotype was observed a handful of times. J is TRBJ2-7 and V is TRBV30; D not certain. CDR3 length equals 15 residues. V was shortened by 5 bases and J by 2 bases, with 19 bases between the two germline ends. Germline assignment: CDR1 GTSNPN and CDR2 SVGIG (reference sequence). The CDR3 DNA sequence: TGTGCCTGGGATCGCCCTGGCAGGACCACCTACGAGCAGTACTTC. This sequence encodes CAWDRPGRTTYEQYF.

The table lists this clonotype with a few counts. This chain uses TRBV2 with TRBJ2-3, with 7 bases that match TRBD1. V was pared by 6 bases and J by 0 bases, with 15 bases of the junction left unmatched. This CDR3 is built from 18 residues. CDR1 is SNHLY and CDR2 is FYNNEI in the germline V gene. The CDR3 loop reads CASRKIPPGTASTDTQYF. The DNA of the CDR3 is TGTGCCAGCAGGAAAATACCCCCCGGGACAGCCAGCACAGATACGCAGTATTTT.

In the case of this clonotype: Because the CDR3 is missing its conserved closing phenylalanine or tryptophan, this is likely a read error. The chain has TRBV28 and TRBJ1-2; 8 nucleotides match TRBD1. The CDR3 spans 14 residues. From germline, CDR1 is MDHEN and CDR2 SYDVKM. Unmatched junction bases numbered 8, after V lost 4 bases and J lost 7 bases. CDR3 sequence reads: CASSSGGAASGYTS. The CDR3 nucleotides are TGTGCCAGCAGTTCAGGGGGCGCAGCAAGTGGCTACACCTCC.

The chain recombines TRBV12-3 or TRBV12-4 with TRBJ1-6; D is perhaps TRBD1 (5 bases). Trimming took off 7 bases at V and 9 bases at J, with 22 bases between the two ends. The CDR3 length is 16 residues. CDR3 in DNA: TGTGCCAGCAATCCCGGTAGGGGCAAGACTAGTTCACCCCTCCACTTT. Its translation is CASNPGRGKTSSPLHF.

This clonotype was counted only a few times. A much larger clone is a single base away; this may be a read error. This chain uses TRBV13 with TRBJ2-1, with no clear D. The CDR3 covers 13 residues. V was cut by 4 bases and J by 11 bases, with 15 bases left in between. Looked up from germline, CDR1 is PRHDT and CDR2 is FYEKMQ (reference sequence). CDR3 nucleotide sequence: TGTGCCAGCAGCTACTCTGCCCCGTGGAAGCAGTTCTTC. It codes for CASSYSAPWKQFF.

As regards this clonotype: At one of its ends the junction is not consistent with the germline gene, which may arise from a read error. V and J are TRBV5-4 and TRBJ2-1; D is perhaps TRBD1 or TRBD2 (5 bases each). The germline V gene has CDR1 SGHNT and CDR2 YYREEE (reference sequence). CDR3 length: 13 residues. CDR3 in amino acids: CASSSGPTGGQFF. The CDR3 nucleotides are TGTGCCAGTAGCTCGGGACCTACGGGTGGGCAGTTCTTC.

The chain carries TRBV28 and TRBJ2-7; D is undetermined. Trimming cost V 5 bases and J 2 bases, with 16 bases left between them. Germline CDR1 MDHEN, CDR2 SYDVKM. The CDR3 covers 15 residues. CDR3 protein: CASSPIADRAYEQYF. The CDR3 DNA follows: TGTGCCAGCAGTCCGATCGCTGATAGGGCCTACGAGCAGTACTTC.

On this clonotype itself: With a much larger clone just one base away, this may be a read error. V usage is TRBV20-1 and J usage is TRBJ1-2; a weak D match, TRBD1 (6 bases). Germline V lookup: CDR1 DFQATT, CDR2 SNEGSKA (reference sequence). The CDR3 consists of 13 residues. The V and J ends lost 4 bases and 6 bases respectively, with 15 bases between them. The chain's CDR3 is CSAMTGPRDGYTF. The CDR3 nucleotides read TGCAGTGCTATGACAGGCCCTCGGGATGGCTACACCTTC.

Notes on this clonotype: The final CDR3 position lacks the conserved phenylalanine or tryptophan, pointing to a likely read error. This rearrangement joins TRBV12-3 or TRBV12-4 to TRBJ1-2; 8 nucleotides line up with TRBD1. The CDR3 runs to 14 residues. CDR3 bases: TGTGCCAACAGTCCAGGGGGCGCGGGCTATGGCTACACCCTC. This codes for CANSPGGAGYGYTL.

To note about this clonotype: An end of the junction differs from the germline gene, which may be a read error. This chain connects TRBV20-1 to TRBJ2-3; 11 nucleotides line up with TRBD2. Per germline, CDR1 DFQATT and CDR2 SNEGSKA (reference sequence). This CDR3 is built from 17 residues. CDR3 coding DNA: TGCAGTGCTGACCCGGGAACTAGCGGGGGAAGCACAGAAACGCAGTATTTT. Amino acid sequence: CSADPGTSGGSTETQYF.

As concerns this clonotype: One junction end disagrees with the germline gene, perhaps due to a read error. The rearrangement links TRBV6-2 or TRBV6-3 to TRBJ2-3; unclear D gene. CDR1 is MNHEY and CDR2 is SVGEGT in the germline V gene. The length of the CDR3 is 15 residues. The CDR3: CASNYSGVSTDTHYF. In DNA form, the CDR3 reads TGTGCCAGCAATTACTCTGGGGTTAGCACAGATACGCATTATTTT.

There are a few counts of this clonotype. A much larger clone lies one base from this, so it may be a read error. The chain joins TRBV7-9 to TRBJ1-1, with TRBD1 as a possible D gene (5 bases). Germline V lookup: CDR1 SEHNR, CDR2 FQNEAQ (reference sequence). V was shortened by 2 bases and J by 1 base, with 11 bases between the two germline ends. This CDR3 is 15 amino acids long. The CDR3 here is CASSLHGTGNTEAFF. The CDR3 region has the DNA TGTGCCAGCAGCTTACACGGCACAGGGAACACTGAAGCTTTCTTT.